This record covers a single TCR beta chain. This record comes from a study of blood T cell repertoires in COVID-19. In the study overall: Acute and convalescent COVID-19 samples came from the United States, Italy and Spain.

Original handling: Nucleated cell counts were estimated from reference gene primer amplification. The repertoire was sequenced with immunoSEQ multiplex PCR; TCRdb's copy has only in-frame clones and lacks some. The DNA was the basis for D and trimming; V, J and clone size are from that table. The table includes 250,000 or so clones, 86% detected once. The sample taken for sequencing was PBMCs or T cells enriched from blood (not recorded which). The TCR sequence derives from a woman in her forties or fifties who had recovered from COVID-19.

CDR3 region: CASSSGRTAAHEQYF. CDR3 in DNA: TGTGCCAGCAGCTCAGGCAGGACAGCCGCCCACGAGCAGTACTTC. The gene calls are TRBV7-3 and TRBJ2-7, with D possibly TRBD1 on 6 matching bases. The V end lost 4 bases, the J end lost 5 bases, and 18 bases lay between the germline ends. This CDR3 has 15 amino acids. Germline-derived CDR1 and CDR2 are SGHTA and FQGTGA.